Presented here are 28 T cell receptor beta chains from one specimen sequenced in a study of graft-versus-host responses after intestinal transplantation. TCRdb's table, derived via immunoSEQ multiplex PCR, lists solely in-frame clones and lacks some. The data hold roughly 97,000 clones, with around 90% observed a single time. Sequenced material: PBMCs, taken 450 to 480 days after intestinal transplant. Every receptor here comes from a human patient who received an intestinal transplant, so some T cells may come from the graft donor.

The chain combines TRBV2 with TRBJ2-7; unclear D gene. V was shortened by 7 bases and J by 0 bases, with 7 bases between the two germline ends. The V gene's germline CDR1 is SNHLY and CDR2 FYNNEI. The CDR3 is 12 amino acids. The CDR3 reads CASNGDSYEQYF. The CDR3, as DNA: TGTGCCAGCAATGGTGACTCCTACGAGCAGTACTTC.

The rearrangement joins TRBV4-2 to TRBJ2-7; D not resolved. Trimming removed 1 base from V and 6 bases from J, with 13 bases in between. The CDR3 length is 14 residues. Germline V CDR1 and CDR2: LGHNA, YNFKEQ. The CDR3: CASSQAFILREQYF. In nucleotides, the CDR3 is TGTGCCAGCAGCCAAGCCTTCATTCTGCGCGAGCAGTACTTC.

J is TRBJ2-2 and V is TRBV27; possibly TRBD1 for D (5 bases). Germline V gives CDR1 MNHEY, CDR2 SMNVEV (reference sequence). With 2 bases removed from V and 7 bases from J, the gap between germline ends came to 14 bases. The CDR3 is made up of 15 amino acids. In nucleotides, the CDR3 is TGTGCCAGCAGTTTAGTTGGACATTGGTACGGGGAGCTGTTTTTT. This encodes CASSLVGHWYGELFF.

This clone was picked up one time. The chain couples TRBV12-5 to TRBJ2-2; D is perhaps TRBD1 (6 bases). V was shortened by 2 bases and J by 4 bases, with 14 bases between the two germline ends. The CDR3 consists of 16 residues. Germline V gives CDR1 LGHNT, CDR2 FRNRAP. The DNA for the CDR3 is TGTGCTAGTGGTTTGCCCCCTGGACAGACCACCGGGGAGCTGTTTTTT. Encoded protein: CASGLPPGQTTGELFF. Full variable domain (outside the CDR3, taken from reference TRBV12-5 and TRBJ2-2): DARVTQTPRHKVTEMGQEVTMRCQPILGHNTVFWYRQTMMQGLELLAYFRNRAPLDDSGMPKDRFSAEMPDATLATLKIQPSEPRDSAVYFCASGLPPGQTTGELFFGEGSRLTVL.

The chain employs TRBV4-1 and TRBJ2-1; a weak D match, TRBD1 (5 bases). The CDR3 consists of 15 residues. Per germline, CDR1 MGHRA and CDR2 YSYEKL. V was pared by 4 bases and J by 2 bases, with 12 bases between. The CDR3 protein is CASSLGATTYNEQFF. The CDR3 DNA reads TGCGCCAGCAGCCTAGGGGCCACGACCTACAATGAGCAGTTCTTC.

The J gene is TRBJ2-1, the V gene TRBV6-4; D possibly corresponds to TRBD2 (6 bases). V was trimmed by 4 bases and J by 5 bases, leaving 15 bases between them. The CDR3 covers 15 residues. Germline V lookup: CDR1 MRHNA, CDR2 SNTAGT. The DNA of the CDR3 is TGTGCCAGCAGTGTGGGGCGGGGCCCACACAATGAGCAGTTCTTC. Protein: CASSVGRGPHNEQFF.

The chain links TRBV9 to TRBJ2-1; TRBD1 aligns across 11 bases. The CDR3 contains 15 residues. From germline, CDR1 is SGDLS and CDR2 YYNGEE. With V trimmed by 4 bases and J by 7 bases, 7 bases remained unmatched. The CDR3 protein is CASSYGQGAGNEQFF. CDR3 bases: TGTGCCAGCAGCTATGGACAGGGGGCAGGTAATGAGCAGTTCTTC.

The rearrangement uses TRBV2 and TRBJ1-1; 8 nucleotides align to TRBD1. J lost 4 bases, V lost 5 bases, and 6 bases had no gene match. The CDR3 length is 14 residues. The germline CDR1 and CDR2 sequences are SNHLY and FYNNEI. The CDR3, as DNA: TGTGCCAGCAGTCGGACAGGGATGGGCACTGAAGCTTTCTTT. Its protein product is CASSRTGMGTEAFF.

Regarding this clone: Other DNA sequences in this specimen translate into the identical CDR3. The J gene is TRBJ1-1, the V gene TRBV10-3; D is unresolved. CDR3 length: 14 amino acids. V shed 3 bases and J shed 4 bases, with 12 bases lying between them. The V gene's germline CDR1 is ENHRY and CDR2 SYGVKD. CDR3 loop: CAISEWVQATEAFF. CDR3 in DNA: TGTGCCATCAGTGAATGGGTTCAGGCCACTGAAGCTTTCTTT.

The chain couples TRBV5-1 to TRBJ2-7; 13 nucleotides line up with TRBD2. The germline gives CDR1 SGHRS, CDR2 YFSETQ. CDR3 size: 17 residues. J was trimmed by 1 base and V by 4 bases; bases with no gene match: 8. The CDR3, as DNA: TGCGCCAGCAGCGCAGGACTAGCGGGGGCCTTTTCCTACGAGCAGTACTTC. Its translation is CASSAGLAGAFSYEQYF. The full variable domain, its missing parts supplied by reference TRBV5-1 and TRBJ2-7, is KAGVTQTPRYLIKTRGQQVTLSCSPISGHRSVSWYQQTPGQGLQFLFEYFSETQRNKGNFPGRFSGRQFSNSRSEMNVSTLELGDSALYLCASSAGLAGAFSYEQYFGPGTRLTVT.

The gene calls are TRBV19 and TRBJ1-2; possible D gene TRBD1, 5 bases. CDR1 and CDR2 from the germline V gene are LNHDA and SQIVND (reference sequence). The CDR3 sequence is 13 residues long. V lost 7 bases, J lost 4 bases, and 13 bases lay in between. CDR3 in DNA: TGTGCCAGTACCAACGGGGGAAGCTATGGCTACACCTTC. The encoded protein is CASTNGGSYGYTF.

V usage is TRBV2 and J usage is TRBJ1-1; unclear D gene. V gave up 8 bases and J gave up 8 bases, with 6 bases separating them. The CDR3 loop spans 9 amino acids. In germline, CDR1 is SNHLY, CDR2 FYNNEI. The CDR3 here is CASGVEAFF. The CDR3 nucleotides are TGTGCCAGCGGGGTAGAAGCTTTCTTT.

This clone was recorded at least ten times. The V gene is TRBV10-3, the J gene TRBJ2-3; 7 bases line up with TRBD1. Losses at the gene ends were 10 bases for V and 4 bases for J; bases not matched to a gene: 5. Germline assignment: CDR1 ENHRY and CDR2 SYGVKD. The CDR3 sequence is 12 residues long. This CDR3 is CATKTGPDTQYF. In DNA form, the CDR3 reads TGTGCCACCAAGACAGGGCCAGATACGCAGTATTTT.

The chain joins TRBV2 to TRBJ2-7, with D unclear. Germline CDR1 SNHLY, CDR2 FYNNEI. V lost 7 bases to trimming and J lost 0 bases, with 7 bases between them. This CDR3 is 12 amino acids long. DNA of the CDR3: TGTGCCAGCATAGGCAACTCCTACGAGCAGTACTTC. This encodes CASIGNSYEQYF.

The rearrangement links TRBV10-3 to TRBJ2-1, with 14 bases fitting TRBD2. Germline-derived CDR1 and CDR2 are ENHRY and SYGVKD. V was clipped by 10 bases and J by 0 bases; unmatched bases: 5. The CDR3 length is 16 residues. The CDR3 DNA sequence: TGTGCCACGGGACTAGCGGGGGCCATCTCCTACAATGAGCAGTTCTTC. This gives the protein CATGLAGAISYNEQFF.

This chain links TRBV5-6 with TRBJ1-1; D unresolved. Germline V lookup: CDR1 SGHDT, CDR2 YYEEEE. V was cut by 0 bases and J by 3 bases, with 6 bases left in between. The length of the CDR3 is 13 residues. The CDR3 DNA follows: TGTGCCAGCAGCTTGGGCCCGGACACTGAAGCTTTCTTT. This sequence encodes CASSLGPDTEAFF.

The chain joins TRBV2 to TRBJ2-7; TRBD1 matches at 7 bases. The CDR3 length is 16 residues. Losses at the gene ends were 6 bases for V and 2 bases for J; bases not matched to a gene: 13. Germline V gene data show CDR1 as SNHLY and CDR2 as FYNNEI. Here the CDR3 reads CASSGVPGTEPYEQYF. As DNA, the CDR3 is TGTGCCAGCAGCGGTGTACCCGGGACAGAGCCCTACGAGCAGTACTTC.

This chain's CDR3 is CASSPSRGMQEQYF. CDR3 coding DNA: TGTGCCAGCAGCCCCAGCAGAGGTATGCAAGAGCAGTACTTC. This sequence joins TRBV7-2 and TRBJ2-7, with no clear D. The CDR3 totals 14 residues. The germline V gene encodes CDR1 SGHTA and CDR2 FQGNSA. Trimming cost V 5 bases and J 7 bases, with 18 bases left between them.

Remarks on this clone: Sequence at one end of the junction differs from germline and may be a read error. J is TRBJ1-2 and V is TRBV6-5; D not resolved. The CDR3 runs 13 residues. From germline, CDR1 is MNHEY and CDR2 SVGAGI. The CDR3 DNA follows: TGTACCAGCAGTATAACAGTAAACTATGGCTACACCTTC. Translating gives CTSSITVNYGYTF.

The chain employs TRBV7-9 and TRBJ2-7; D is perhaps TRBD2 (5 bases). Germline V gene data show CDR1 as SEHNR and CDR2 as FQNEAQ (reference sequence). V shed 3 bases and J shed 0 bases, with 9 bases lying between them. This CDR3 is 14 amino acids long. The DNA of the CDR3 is TGTGCCAGCAGCTTCGGGGATAGCTCCTACGAGCAGTACTTC. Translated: CASSFGDSSYEQYF.

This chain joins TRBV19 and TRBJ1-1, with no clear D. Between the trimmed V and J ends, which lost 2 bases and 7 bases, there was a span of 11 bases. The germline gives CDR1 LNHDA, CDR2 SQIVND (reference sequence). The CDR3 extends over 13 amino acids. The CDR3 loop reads CASSISWANEAFF. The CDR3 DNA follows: TGTGCCAGTAGTATATCTTGGGCAAATGAAGCTTTCTTT.

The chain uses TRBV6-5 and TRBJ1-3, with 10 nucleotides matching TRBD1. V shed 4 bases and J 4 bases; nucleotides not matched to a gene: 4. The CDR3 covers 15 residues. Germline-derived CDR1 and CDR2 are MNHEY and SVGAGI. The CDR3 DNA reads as TGTGCCAGCAGTTTTGGACAGGGGGGCGGAAACACCATATATTTT. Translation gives CASSFGQGGGNTIYF.

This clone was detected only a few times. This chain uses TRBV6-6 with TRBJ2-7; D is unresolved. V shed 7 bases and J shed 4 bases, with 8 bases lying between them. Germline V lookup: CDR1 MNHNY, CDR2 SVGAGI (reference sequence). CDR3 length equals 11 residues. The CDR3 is CASTDGYEQYF. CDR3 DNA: TGTGCCAGCACCGACGGATACGAGCAGTACTTC.

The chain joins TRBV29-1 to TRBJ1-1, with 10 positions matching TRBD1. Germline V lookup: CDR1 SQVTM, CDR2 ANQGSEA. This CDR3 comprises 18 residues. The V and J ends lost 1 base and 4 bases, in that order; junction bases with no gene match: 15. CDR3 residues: CSVEGRPGTGDSSTEAFF. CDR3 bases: TGCAGCGTTGAAGGTCGCCCCGGGACAGGGGATTCGAGCACTGAAGCTTTCTTT.

The CDR3 nucleotides read TGTGCCAGCAGCGCTGACGGTAATTCACCCCTCCACTTT. This gives the protein CASSADGNSPLHF. V and J are TRBV9 and TRBJ1-6; no firm D call. The CDR3 has 13 residues. V was pared by 3 bases and J by 6 bases, with 7 bases between. Germline CDR1 reads SGDLS; CDR2 reads YYNGEE.

As DNA, the CDR3 is TGCGCCAGCAGCTTGGAGTCCTACGAGCAGTACTTC. It specifies CASSLESYEQYF. The V gene is TRBV5-1, the J gene TRBJ2-7; D not resolved. V was cut by 0 bases and J by 1 base, with 2 bases left in between. Germline lookup yields CDR1 SGHRS and CDR2 YFSETQ. This CDR3 comprises 12 residues.

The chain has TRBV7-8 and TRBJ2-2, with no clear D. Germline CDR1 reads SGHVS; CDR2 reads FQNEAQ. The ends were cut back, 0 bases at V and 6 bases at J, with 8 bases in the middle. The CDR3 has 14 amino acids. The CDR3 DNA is TGTGCCAGCAGCTTAGCGGGCTTTGCCGGGGAGCTGTTTTTT. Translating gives CASSLAGFAGELFF.

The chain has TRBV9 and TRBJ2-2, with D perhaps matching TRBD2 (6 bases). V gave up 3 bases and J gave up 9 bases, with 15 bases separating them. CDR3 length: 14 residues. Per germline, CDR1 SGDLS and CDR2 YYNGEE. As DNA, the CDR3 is TGTGCCAGCAGCGCGGGAGTTTTGTCCCGGGAGCTGTTTTTT. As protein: CASSAGVLSRELFF.